The sequence of this T cell receptor beta chain was determined in a study of cytomegalovirus exposure and HLA in healthy donors. Study-level information: Samples from HLA-typed donors yielded about 80 million unique TCRs in an early data release. General observations from the study: Productive status was seen about 90% or about 30% of the time for most TCR beta V segments in an earlier analysis. The study assumed roughly uniform donor sequencing depth for presence/absence analyses. Usually a TCR sequence was rare, but some public TCRs were found in many donors.

PCR involved 60 Vbeta and 13 Jbeta primers. Sequencing was performed with immunoSEQ multiplex PCR; in TCRdb, only in-frame clones are kept and a portion is missing. The repertoire has about 110,000 clones, over 65% of them found once; the top ten carry over 10%. With regard to this clone: What it recognizes is unknown.

Germline values: CDR1 SGHVS, CDR2 FQNEAQ. The length of the CDR3 is 14 residues. V lost 5 bases, J lost 4 bases, and 5 bases stayed unmatched. Sequenced: PBMCs. The source is a man aged 30 to 39 in good health and CMV-seropositive. The V gene is TRBV7-8, the J gene TRBJ1-2; 9 bases line up with TRBD1. The CDR3 DNA is TGTGCCAGCAGCGGGCTGGGACAGGGCTATGGCTACACCTTC. Translating gives CASSGLGQGYGYTF.